A selection of T cell receptor beta chains follows, all from one sample in a study of T-cell reconstitution after alpha-beta-depleted transplantation in children. One entry per CDR3 protein results from TCRdb running MiXCR on the PCR reads. The sample carries approximately 230,000 distinct CDR3 sequences, roughly a quarter recorded once. The material sequenced was PBMCs, mostly from graft donor cells, taken 360 days after TCRalphabeta/CD19-depleted stem cell transplant. Receptors were obtained from a female patient aged 2-10 years who had a stem cell transplant for congenital amegakaryocytic thrombocytopenia, so the T cells may come from the graft donor. The conserved cysteine and the conserved F or W are not part of the CDR3 here. Each record gives: J gene, V gene, CDR3 protein.

>TRBJ2-1|TRBV6-5
ASSYDTDGNEQF
>TRBJ2-1|TRBV11-2
ASSRGGVYNEQF
>TRBJ2-7|TRBV4-2
ASSQSYGTGVYEQY
>TRBJ2-1|TRBV30
AWRTDLYNEQF
>TRBJ2-1|TRBV27
ASSHRPERAEQF
>TRBJ2-7|TRBV11-2
ASSPNRGPYEQY
>TRBJ2-1|TRBV20-1
SAIRDNEQF
>TRBJ2-3|TRBV24-1
ATSDAGTWGTDTQY
>TRBJ2-1|TRBV29-1
SREGLRYEQF
>TRBJ1-2|TRBV7-9
ASSLNGRVDKEGYT
>TRBJ2-5|TRBV6-2/TRBV6-3
ASGRLWTGAETQY
>TRBJ2-1|TRBV5-1
ATSGGAGLNEQF
>TRBJ2-2|TRBV6-2/TRBV6-3
GGTGVATGELF
>TRBJ2-5|TRBV25-1
ASSPGHLETQY
>TRBJ2-3|TRBV29-1
SVLKGPDTQY
>TRBJ2-5|TRBV29-1
SVDSLEETQY
>TRBJ2-2|TRBV10-3
ALSPGLALNTGELF
>TRBJ1-2|TRBV28
ASSYGTGNYGYT
>TRBJ1-1|TRBV6-5
ASRMDSHAF
>TRBJ2-3|TRBV9
ASSVGLAGFGDTQY
>TRBJ2-7|TRBV5-5
ASSQYHRGSYEQY
>TRBJ2-7|TRBV2
ASSELGEQY
>TRBJ2-3|TRBV12-3/TRBV12-4
ASSPGLVGTDTQY
>TRBJ2-5|TRBV6-1
ASTRAGVETQY
>TRBJ2-1|TRBV5-6
ASSLSPPESYNEQF
>TRBJ1-2|TRBV19
ASSIDTYGYT
>TRBJ2-7|TRBV10-3
AIKSSGGLDEQY
>TRBJ2-1|TRBV4-1
ASSQEGTGTKQF
>TRBJ1-2|TRBV28
ASSLNRRVDGYT
>TRBJ2-2|TRBV10-3
AIGSPGANTGELF
>TRBJ1-5|TRBV12-3/TRBV12-4
ASSPRHNQPQH
>TRBJ2-2|TRBV4-2
ASSQDLNPTGELF
>TRBJ2-1|TRBV2
ARSLGPRSGSHRNEQF
>TRBJ2-5|TRBV29-1
SVRASGRNFPETQY
>TRBJ2-4|TRBV4-1
ASSQVGQLAKNIQY
>TRBJ1-2|TRBV10-3
AIRGENRNNYGYT
>TRBJ2-1|TRBV5-1
ASSLVQGRNEQF
>TRBJ1-1|TRBV24-1
ATSDFTGRVF
>TRBJ1-5|TRBV6-2/TRBV6-3
ASGKDYSNQPQH
>TRBJ2-3|TRBV20-1
SATRPWGLAGGTDTQY
>TRBJ1-1|TRBV5-1
ASSLVGVRTEAF
>TRBJ2-1|TRBV12-3/TRBV12-4
ASTKRGPLQTHRGN
>TRBJ2-7|TRBV20-1
SAIQSFSGEQY
>TRBJ1-1|TRBV3-1
ASSPQAPNRAEAF
>TRBJ2-7|TRBV10-2
ASSEPAGTGDGYEQY
>TRBJ2-1|TRBV10-1
ASSLAQGNEQF
>TRBJ2-3|TRBV10-3
AISDPVLKDTQY
>TRBJ2-7|TRBV6-1
ATGTRQHEQY
>TRBJ2-1|TRBV12-3/TRBV12-4
ASSFTKGDPHNEQF
>TRBJ1-6|TRBV12-3/TRBV12-4
ASKKDRASNSPLH
>TRBJ2-1|TRBV5-1
ASSLELATDEQF
>TRBJ1-6|TRBV28
ASMPTNSLLSPLH
>TRBJ2-7|TRBV4-1
ASSQVVSWEQY
>TRBJ2-5|TRBV12-3/TRBV12-4
ASSLWNTVAQY
>TRBJ2-7|TRBV6-2/TRBV6-3
ASQASSYEQY
>TRBJ2-1|TRBV10-3
AASISSYNEQF
>TRBJ2-3|TRBV12-3/TRBV12-4
ASSLRGSGWGTDTQY
>TRBJ1-1|TRBV6-4
ASSPSMNTEAF